This TCR beta chain was documented in a study of beta chain features in type 1 diabetes. Study results and limitations: For Type 1 diabetes patients, all four CD4+ subsets carried TCRB CDR3s that were moderately but significantly shorter.

As for this clone: Its cognate antigen is unknown.

In germline, CDR1 is SGHTA, CDR2 FQGNSA. The CDR3 sequence is 13 residues long. Losses at the gene ends were 5 bases for V and 8 bases for J; bases not matched to a gene: 5. CD45RO/CCR7/CD25/CD127/CD95/CD27 separated CD4+ naive, central memory, regulatory and stem cell-like memory cells by sorting. Every isolated RNA sample was fully reverse transcribed, so sequencing captured expressed TCRB transcripts. Average reads for naive, central memory and regulatory T cell samples were roughly 3.5 million. Method: immunoSEQ multiplex PCR; TCRdb's copy keeps in-frame clones and lacks some. The sample shows some 70,000 clones, approximately 50% of them seen only once.

This receptor was taken from a young man with type 1 diabetes. This chain uses TRBV7-2 with TRBJ1-4, with 7 bases aligning to TRBD1. Sample: central memory CD4+ T cells from blood. CDR3 residues: CASSADRSEKLFF. CDR3 bases: TGTGCCAGCAGCGCGGACAGGTCGGAAAAACTGTTTTTT.